Sequencing of this TCR beta chain was carried out in a study of cytomegalovirus exposure and HLA in healthy donors. With respect to this clone: Its target is unknown.

60 Vbeta and 13 Jbeta primers were used in PCR. Original handling: Among the unique TCR beta chains that a later analysis counted, about 79 million in all, 9.5 million to 11 million were shared. Profiled with immunoSEQ multiplex PCR; TCRdb holds only in-frame clones, not every one. Clone size and the V and J calls come from that table; the DNA yielded D and trimming. Here the sample spans 90,000 to 120,000 clones, 81% being singletons. The CDR3 is 15 amino acids. Per the germline V gene, CDR1 is SGHRS and CDR2 is YFSETQ. The junction had 2 bases not matched to a gene; V was cut back by 0 bases and J by 5 bases. Whole-study findings and limits: Cytomegalovirus status, reportedly, was diagnosed with high specificity and sensitivity by the classifier. Some public TCRs appeared in many individuals, while most sequences were rare. HLA restriction was apparent for most CMV-associated TCR beta chains in a later analysis.

The chain couples TRBV5-1 to TRBJ2-7, with TRBD2 identical over 13 bases. This clonotype was sampled from a man aged 25-45 years in good health and CMV-seronegative. The sequenced material came from PBMCs. CDR3 region: CASSLDGTSGDEQYF. The CDR3 region has the DNA TGCGCCAGCAGCTTGGACGGGACTAGCGGGGACGAGCAGTACTTC.